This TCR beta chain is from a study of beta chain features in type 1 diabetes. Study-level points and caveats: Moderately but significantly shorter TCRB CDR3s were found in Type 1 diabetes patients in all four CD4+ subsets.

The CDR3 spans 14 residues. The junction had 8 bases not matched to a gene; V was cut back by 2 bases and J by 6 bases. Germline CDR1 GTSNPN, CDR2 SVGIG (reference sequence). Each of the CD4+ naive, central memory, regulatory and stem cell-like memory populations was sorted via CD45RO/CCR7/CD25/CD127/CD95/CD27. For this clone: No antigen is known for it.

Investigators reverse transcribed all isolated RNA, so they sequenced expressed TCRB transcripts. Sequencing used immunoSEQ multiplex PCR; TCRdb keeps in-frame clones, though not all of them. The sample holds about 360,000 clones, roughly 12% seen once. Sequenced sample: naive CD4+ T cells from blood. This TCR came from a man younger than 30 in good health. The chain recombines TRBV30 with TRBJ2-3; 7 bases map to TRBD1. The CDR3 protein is CAWSPSRGRDTQYF. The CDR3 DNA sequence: TGTGCCTGGAGTCCTTCGAGGGGGCGGGATACGCAGTATTTT.